This record looks at one TCR beta chain sequence and its context. The antigen is undetermined. Germline CDR1 is SGDLS and CDR2 is YYNGEE. CDR3 length equals 13 residues. The V end lost 1 base, the J end lost 1 base, and 5 bases lay between the germline ends. This sample stems from a study of T cell responses to AZD1222 COVID-19 vaccine. General observations from the study: Close to half of all spike-specific TCRs reportedly target regions of the variants that are unmutated. Spike-specific TCR depth and breadth grew after two AZD1222 doses.

Profiling relied on immunoSEQ multiplex PCR, and the TCRdb table lists in-frame clones only, not all of them. The data contain some 80,000 clones, 88% of them singletons. The specimen was peripheral blood, collected 28 days after the second dose of the MenACWY control vaccine. The V call is TRBV9, the J call TRBJ1-1; the D is unclear. The clonotype comes from an adult who received the MenACWY meningococcal vaccine as a control. CDR3 loop: CASSVHRNTEAFF. The CDR3 nucleotides read TGTGCCAGCAGCGTACACAGGAACACTGAAGCTTTCTTT.